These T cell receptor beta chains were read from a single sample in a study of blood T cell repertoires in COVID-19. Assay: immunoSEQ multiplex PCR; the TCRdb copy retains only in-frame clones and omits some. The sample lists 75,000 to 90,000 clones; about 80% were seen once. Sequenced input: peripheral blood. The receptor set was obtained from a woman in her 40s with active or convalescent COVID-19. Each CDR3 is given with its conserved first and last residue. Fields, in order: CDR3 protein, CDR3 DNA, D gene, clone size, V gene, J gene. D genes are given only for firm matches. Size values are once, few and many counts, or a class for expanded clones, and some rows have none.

CDR3 protein: CASSDGRVNEQFF
CDR3 DNA: TGTGCCAGCAGTGACGGCAGGGTCAATGAGCAGTTCTTC
D gene: .
clone size: .
V gene: TRBV11-3
J gene: TRBJ2-1

CDR3 protein: CASRKTGDHNSPLHF
CDR3 DNA: TGTGCCAGCAGGAAAACAGGGGACCATAATTCACCCCTCCACTTT
D gene: TRBD1
clone size: .
V gene: TRBV6-5
J gene: TRBJ1-6

CDR3 protein: CASKSRDPFRGDTQYF
CDR3 DNA: TGCGCCAGCAAGTCACGGGACCCCTTCAGGGGAGATACGCAGTATTTT
D gene: .
clone size: .
V gene: TRBV5-1
J gene: TRBJ2-3

CDR3 protein: CASSTPPIPLRF
CDR3 DNA: TGTGCCAGTAGTACCCCTCCAATCCCGTTGAGATTT
D gene: .
clone size: .
V gene: TRBV19
J gene: TRBJ1-1

CDR3 protein: CASSPRVLITGYTF
CDR3 DNA: TGTGCCAGCAGCCCCAGGGTTCTGATAACGGGCTACACCTTC
D gene: .
clone size: once
V gene: TRBV4-2
J gene: TRBJ1-2

CDR3 protein: CASSLADRGKYF
CDR3 DNA: TGTGCCAGCAGCTTAGCGGACAGGGGAAAGTACTTC
D gene: TRBD1
clone size: few
V gene: TRBV7-9
J gene: TRBJ2-7

CDR3 protein: CASSDEVLSGNTIYF
CDR3 DNA: TGTGCCAGCAGTGACGAGGTCCTCTCTGGAAACACCATATATTTT
D gene: .
clone size: .
V gene: TRBV6-1
J gene: TRBJ1-3

CDR3 protein: CSVGQGASTEAFF
CDR3 DNA: TGCAGCGTTGGCCAGGGGGCTAGTACTGAAGCTTTCTTT
D gene: TRBD1
clone size: .
V gene: TRBV29-1
J gene: TRBJ1-1

CDR3 protein: CASRDSFYEQYF
CDR3 DNA: TGTGCCAGCAGGGACTCCTTCTACGAGCAGTACTTC
D gene: .
clone size: .
V gene: TRBV12-3/TRBV12-4
J gene: TRBJ2-7

CDR3 protein: CASSLRPMTGYTF
CDR3 DNA: TGTGCCAGCAGTTTACGTCCTATGACAGGCTACACCTTC
D gene: .
clone size: .
V gene: TRBV12-3/TRBV12-4
J gene: TRBJ1-2

CDR3 protein: CASSVGWGGSNQPQHF
CDR3 DNA: TGTGCCAGCTCCGTGGGCTGGGGAGGTAGCAATCAGCCCCAGCATTTT
D gene: .
clone size: .
V gene: TRBV18
J gene: TRBJ1-5

CDR3 protein: CASSSTVQSYEQYF
CDR3 DNA: TGCGCCAGCAGCTCGACAGTACAGAGCTACGAGCAGTACTTC
D gene: .
clone size: few
V gene: TRBV5-1
J gene: TRBJ2-7

CDR3 protein: CSVVWEYGYTF
CDR3 DNA: TGCAGCGTTGTTTGGGAGTATGGCTACACCTTC
D gene: .
clone size: few
V gene: TRBV29-1
J gene: TRBJ1-2

CDR3 protein: CASSLGQGIGYTF
CDR3 DNA: TGTGCCAGCAGTTTGGGACAGGGCATTGGCTACACCTTC
D gene: TRBD1
clone size: .
V gene: TRBV28
J gene: TRBJ1-2

CDR3 protein: CASRQTDSPLHF
CDR3 DNA: TGTGCCAGCAGACAGACAGATTCACCCCTCCACTTT
D gene: .
clone size: .
V gene: TRBV28
J gene: TRBJ1-6

CDR3 protein: CASSLDGTSLHEQFF
CDR3 DNA: TGTGCCAGCAGCTTGGACGGGACTAGCCTCCATGAGCAGTTCTTC
D gene: TRBD2
clone size: .
V gene: TRBV5-8
J gene: TRBJ2-1

CDR3 protein: CASSDTGRAGELFF
CDR3 DNA: TGTGCCAGCAGCGATACAGGTCGCGCCGGGGAGCTGTTTTTT
D gene: .
clone size: .
V gene: TRBV5-4
J gene: TRBJ2-2

CDR3 protein: CASSIKGAKNYGYTF
CDR3 DNA: TGTGCCAGTAGTATAAAGGGGGCGAAAAACTATGGCTACACCTTC
D gene: TRBD1
clone size: .
V gene: TRBV19
J gene: TRBJ1-2

CDR3 protein: CASKPTSGRTEAFF
CDR3 DNA: TGTGCCAGCAAGCCAACTAGTGGTAGGACTGAAGCTTTCTTT
D gene: .
clone size: .
V gene: TRBV3-1/TRBV3-2
J gene: TRBJ1-1

CDR3 protein: CASSYTVNTEAFF
CDR3 DNA: TGTGCCAGCAGTTACACGGTGAACACTGAAGCTTTCTTT
D gene: .
clone size: .
V gene: TRBV6-5
J gene: TRBJ1-1

CDR3 protein: CASSAGTSGMGQKRGDDNEQFF
CDR3 DNA: TGCGCCAGTTCAGCCGGGACTAGCGGGATGGGGCAAAAGAGGGGGGATGACAATGAGCAGTTCTTC
D gene: TRBD2
clone size: .
V gene: TRBV5-1
J gene: TRBJ2-1

CDR3 protein: CASSLAGTTNEKLFF
CDR3 DNA: TGTGCCAGCAGCTTAGCCGGGACAACTAATGAAAAACTGTTTTTT
D gene: .
clone size: .
V gene: TRBV7-2
J gene: TRBJ1-4

CDR3 protein: CASTETPGDTQYF
CDR3 DNA: TGTGCCAGCACCGAGACCCCGGGGGACACGCAGTATTTT
D gene: .
clone size: once
V gene: TRBV9
J gene: TRBJ2-3

CDR3 protein: CASSYSQGSGGNTIYF
CDR3 DNA: TGTGCCAGCAGTTACTCACAGGGTTCGGGTGGAAACACCATATATTTT
D gene: .
clone size: .
V gene: TRBV6-5
J gene: TRBJ1-3

CDR3 protein: CASSPRQGAWNSPLHF
CDR3 DNA: TGTGCCAGTAGTCCCCGACAGGGGGCTTGGAATTCACCCCTCCACTTT
D gene: TRBD1
clone size: .
V gene: TRBV19
J gene: TRBJ1-6

CDR3 protein: CASSLTLWLDSTGEQYF
CDR3 DNA: TGTGCCAGTAGCCTAACCCTATGGTTGGACAGCACTGGCGAGCAGTACTTC
D gene: .
clone size: .
V gene: TRBV19
J gene: TRBJ2-7

CDR3 protein: CASSRTSGVGTDTQYF
CDR3 DNA: TGTGCCAGCTCCAGGACTAGCGGGGTAGGCACAGATACGCAGTATTTT
D gene: TRBD2
clone size: .
V gene: TRBV6-6
J gene: TRBJ2-3

CDR3 protein: CAWRDPLTPGQGQYEQYF
CDR3 DNA: TGTGCCTGGAGAGATCCTTTGACTCCGGGACAGGGTCAATACGAGCAGTACTTC
D gene: TRBD1
clone size: once
V gene: TRBV30
J gene: TRBJ2-7

CDR3 protein: CASSLSRDTEAFF
CDR3 DNA: TGTGCCAGCAGTTTATCTCGGGACACTGAAGCTTTCTTT
D gene: .
clone size: .
V gene: TRBV27
J gene: TRBJ1-1

CDR3 protein: CASSPTPSPGELFF
CDR3 DNA: TGTGCCAGCTCACCCACTCCTTCCCCCGGGGAGCTGTTTTTT
D gene: .
clone size: .
V gene: TRBV18
J gene: TRBJ2-2

CDR3 protein: CASSLLQGARYEQYF
CDR3 DNA: TGTGCCAGCAGCTTACTTCAGGGGGCGCGGTACGAGCAGTACTTC
D gene: TRBD1
clone size: .
V gene: TRBV7-6
J gene: TRBJ2-7

CDR3 protein: CAISRTGTAAEAFF
CDR3 DNA: TGTGCCATCAGTCGGACGGGGACAGCGGCTGAAGCTTTCTTT
D gene: TRBD1
clone size: .
V gene: TRBV10-3
J gene: TRBJ1-1

CDR3 protein: CTSSSQRLAGSGELFF
CDR3 DNA: TGCACCAGCAGCTCTCAGAGGCTAGCGGGATCCGGGGAGCTGTTTTTT
D gene: .
clone size: .
V gene: TRBV1
J gene: TRBJ2-2

CDR3 protein: CASSVAAGFGQETQYF
CDR3 DNA: TGTGCCAGCAGCGTCGCTGCGGGATTCGGCCAAGAGACCCAGTACTTC
D gene: .
clone size: .
V gene: TRBV9
J gene: TRBJ2-5

CDR3 protein: CASSQTGYQETQYF
CDR3 DNA: TGTGCCAGCAGCCAAACGGGGTACCAAGAGACCCAGTACTTC
D gene: .
clone size: .
V gene: TRBV14
J gene: TRBJ2-5

CDR3 protein: CAITPGQGAREQYF
CDR3 DNA: TGTGCCATCACCCCGGGACAGGGGGCGCGTGAGCAGTACTTC
D gene: .
clone size: .
V gene: TRBV21-1
J gene: TRBJ2-7

CDR3 protein: CAWSVGSGKTGYTF
CDR3 DNA: TGTGCCTGGAGTGTAGGGTCAGGGAAGACGGGCTACACCTTC
D gene: .
clone size: .
V gene: TRBV30
J gene: TRBJ1-2

CDR3 protein: CSAGRGEPTDTQYF
CDR3 DNA: TGCAGCGCGGGGCGGGGAGAACCCACAGATACGCAGTATTTT
D gene: .
clone size: .
V gene: TRBV29-1
J gene: TRBJ2-3

CDR3 protein: CASSLGGVNTIYF
CDR3 DNA: TGTGCCAGCAGCTTGGGCGGGGTAAACACCATATATTTT
D gene: .
clone size: .
V gene: TRBV5-5
J gene: TRBJ1-3

CDR3 protein: CASGLVNTEAFF
CDR3 DNA: TGTGCCAGCGGCCTGGTGAACACTGAAGCTTTCTTT
D gene: .
clone size: .
V gene: TRBV7-9
J gene: TRBJ1-1

CDR3 protein: CASSQEDQRGSYNEQFF
CDR3 DNA: TGTGCCAGCAGCCAAGAAGACCAGCGGGGGTCCTACAATGAGCAGTTCTTC
D gene: TRBD2
clone size: .
V gene: TRBV3-1/TRBV3-2
J gene: TRBJ2-1

CDR3 protein: CASSLSPRGRDEQYF
CDR3 DNA: TGTGCCAGCAGTTTATCCCCCAGGGGGCGAGACGAGCAGTACTTC
D gene: TRBD1
clone size: once
V gene: TRBV28
J gene: TRBJ2-7

CDR3 protein: CSVGLLGQGKGNTIYF
CDR3 DNA: TGCAGCGTTGGGCTCTTGGGACAGGGTAAAGGAAACACCATATATTTT
D gene: TRBD1
clone size: .
V gene: TRBV29-1
J gene: TRBJ1-3

CDR3 protein: CASKEGLGTGELFF
CDR3 DNA: TGTGCCAGCAAGGAGGGATTAGGGACCGGGGAGCTGTTTTTT
D gene: .
clone size: .
V gene: TRBV9
J gene: TRBJ2-2

CDR3 protein: CASSQGSGPRGREQFF
CDR3 DNA: TGCGCCAGCAGCCAAGGGAGCGGTCCCAGAGGGAGGGAGCAGTTCTTC
D gene: .
clone size: .
V gene: TRBV4-1
J gene: TRBJ2-1

CDR3 protein: CASSSISGIANEQFF
CDR3 DNA: TGTGCCAGCAGTTCCATTAGCGGGATAGCGAATGAGCAGTTCTTC
D gene: TRBD2
clone size: .
V gene: TRBV28
J gene: TRBJ2-1

CDR3 protein: CASSSRDRTPTDEQFF
CDR3 DNA: TGTGCCAGCAGCTCGCGGGACAGAACCCCAACCGATGAGCAGTTCTTC
D gene: .
clone size: .
V gene: TRBV7-9
J gene: TRBJ2-1

CDR3 protein: CASTDRPRSNQPQHF
CDR3 DNA: TGTGCCAGTACTGACAGGCCAAGAAGCAATCAGCCCCAGCATTTT
D gene: .
clone size: .
V gene: TRBV19
J gene: TRBJ1-5

CDR3 protein: CASSLAIGNEQFF
CDR3 DNA: TGTGCCAGCAGCCTCGCGATTGGCAATGAGCAGTTCTTC
D gene: .
clone size: .
V gene: TRBV11-3
J gene: TRBJ2-1

CDR3 protein: CASSYSKGGDGYTF
CDR3 DNA: TGTGCCAGCAGTTACTCGAAAGGGGGTGATGGCTACACCTTC
D gene: .
clone size: once
V gene: TRBV6-2/TRBV6-3
J gene: TRBJ1-2

CDR3 protein: CASSSATSGSTDTQYF
CDR3 DNA: TGTGCCAGCAGTTCGGCGACTAGCGGTAGCACAGATACGCAGTATTTT
D gene: TRBD2
clone size: .
V gene: TRBV6-6
J gene: TRBJ2-3

CDR3 protein: CASSLGGQYNSPLHF
CDR3 DNA: TGTGCCAGCAGTTTGGGGGGACAGTATAATTCACCCCTCCACTTT
D gene: TRBD1
clone size: .
V gene: TRBV28
J gene: TRBJ1-6

CDR3 protein: CASNPGQSNEKLFF
CDR3 DNA: TGTGCCAGCAACCCGGGACAGAGTAATGAAAAACTGTTTTTT
D gene: TRBD1
clone size: once
V gene: TRBV2
J gene: TRBJ1-4

CDR3 protein: CASREGGLEAFF
CDR3 DNA: TGTGCCAGCAGGGAAGGAGGGCTTGAAGCTTTCTTT
D gene: .
clone size: .
V gene: TRBV28
J gene: TRBJ1-1